What follows is one TCR beta chain and its context. The antigen is undetermined. The data stem from a study of lymphopenia after photon versus proton radiotherapy. Findings of the study overall: Post-nadir TCR diversity decline inversely tracked overall survival among those who died. Photon-treated patients lost naive T cells and TCR diversity; proton-treated stayed stable. Authors raise, but do not show, better survival with proton therapy. Oligoclonal CD8+ Temra expansion after nadir drove photon patients' diversity drop.

Here immunoSEQ multiplex PCR was the method, and the copy in TCRdb shows in-frame clones only, minus some. The sample comprises about 30,000 clones, around 90% of which are singletons, and less than 7% rests with the top ten. V was clipped by 0 bases and J by 1 base; unmatched bases: 0. The CDR3 totals 15 residues. The germline gives CDR1 SGHNT, CDR2 YYREEE (reference sequence). The rearrangement joins TRBV5-4 to TRBJ1-4, with 7 bases lining up with TRBD1. This sequence originates from a woman aged 45-65 years with pancreatic cancer. The sequencing used peripheral blood, collected from a patient treated with photon-based radiotherapy. In DNA, the CDR3 is TGTGCCAGCAGCTTGGACAGGGGAACTAATGAAAAACTGTTTTTT. The encoded protein is CASSLDRGTNEKLFF.